This is a list of T cell receptor beta chains from one sample in a study of blood T cells in healthy people across ages. TCRdb itself ran the 5' RACE reads through MiXCR, one entry per CDR3 protein. This sample yields 1.5 million to 2 million distinct CDR3 sequences, of which roughly 27% are seen a single time; 7.7% belongs to the top ten. Sequenced: blood. The source is a woman aged 25 to 39 in good health. The CDR3 runs from the conserved cysteine through the conserved F or W. The D gene is left open where the match is weak. Rows give clone size only sometimes, using once, few, many, or a class for an expanded clone.

few,TRBD2,TRBJ2-1,TRBV24-1,TGTGCCACCAGTGACCCCTCGCTAGCGGGTAACTACAATGAGCAGTTCTTC,CATSDPSLAGNYNEQFF
-,-,TRBJ1-2,TRBV10-3,TGTGCCACGGGGTCAGGGCGGAAACAGGATGGCTACACCTTC,CATGSGRKQDGYTF
-,TRBD2,TRBJ2-7,TRBV14,TGTGCCAGCAGCCAGATAGGACTAGCGGGAGCTCAGCAGTACTTC,CASSQIGLAGAQQYF
many,-,TRBJ2-7,TRBV6-1,TGTGCCAGCAGTGCGCAGGGGAACGAGCAGTACTTC,CASSAQGNEQYF
few,-,TRBJ2-1,TRBV3-1,TGTGCCAGCGCTCCAGCAGAGGCGGCCTACAATGAGCAGTTCTTC,CASAPAEAAYNEQFF
few,TRBD1,TRBJ2-7,TRBV7-6,TGTGCCAGCAGCTACCCGGGACAGGGGGCGGGCGAGCAGTACTTC,CASSYPGQGAGEQYF
-,-,TRBJ2-3,TRBV20-1,TGCAGTGCTGTGGGACAAAAGGAAGATACGCAGTATTTT,CSAVGQKEDTQYF
few,-,TRBJ2-5,TRBV5-1,TGCGCCAGCAGCCTCGAGTTTGGACGAGGGGAGACCCAGTACTTC,CASSLEFGRGETQYF
-,-,TRBJ2-3,TRBV7-2,TGTGCCAGCAGCTTAGGGAGGCCCCCTAGCACAGATACGCAGTATTTT,CASSLGRPPSTDTQYF
-,TRBD1,TRBJ1-5,TRBV6-1,TGTGCCAGCAGTGAAGCTGGGACAGGGGGTCAGCCCCAGCATTTT,CASSEAGTGGQPQHF
-,-,TRBJ1-2,TRBV7-2,TGTGCCAGCAGCTTAGGGGGGGATGACTGCACCTTC,CASSLGGDDCTF
many,-,TRBJ2-5,TRBV10-2,TGCGCCAGCAGTGAGTCGCAGGGTGGAGGGGAGACCCAGTACTTC,CASSESQGGGETQYF
-,-,TRBJ1-5,TRBV12-3/TRBV12-4,TGTGCCAGCAGTTTATCGGGAATGGGCAATCAGCCCCAGCATTTT,CASSLSGMGNQPQHF
many,TRBD1,TRBJ2-4,TRBV7-2,TGTGCCAGCAGCTCCATCCTCCGTGACAGGGTGGTGGAGCAGTACTTC,CASSSILRDRVVEQYF
once,TRBD2,TRBJ2-7,TRBV2,TGTGCCAGCAGAGAAGGGTTGGGACTAGCGGGAGTTGGCCGCTACAATGAGCAGTACTTC,CASREGLGLAGVGRYNEQYF
many,-,TRBJ2-7,TRBV29-1,TGCAGCGTTGAACTCAGCCCGTTCTCCTACGAGCAGTACTTC,CSVELSPFSYEQYF
few,TRBD2,TRBJ2-1,TRBV5-1,TGCGCCAGCAGCTTCGTCCCTAGCGGGATGGGTTCCTACAATGAGCAGTTCTTC,CASSFVPSGMGSYNEQFF
few,-,TRBJ2-1,TRBV10-3,TGTGCCATCAGTGGGCCTCAAGAGACCCAGTTCTTC,CAISGPQETQFF
-,TRBD2,TRBJ2-5,TRBV29-1,TGCAGCGTTGAGGGCGGGGGGGCCGGCAACAACCAAGAGACCCAGTACTTC,CSVEGGGAGNNQETQYF
-,-,TRBJ2-3,TRBV11-1,TGTGCCAGCAGCCCTTCGCGGAGGAGCCCCACAGATACGCAGTATTTT,CASSPSRRSPTDTQYF
-,-,TRBJ1-2,TRBV5-4,TGTGCCAGCAGCACTTACAGGGACGCGGTCGGCGGCTACACCTTC,CASSTYRDAVGGYTF
-,TRBD2,TRBJ2-1,TRBV7-6,TGTGCCAGCAGCTCTGAGCTGGGACTAGCGGGGTACAATGCGCAGTTCTTC,CASSSELGLAGYNAQFF
-,TRBD2,TRBJ2-1,TRBV4-1,TGCGCCAGCAGCGACGTGGCGGGGGCCTACAATGAGCAGTTCTTC,CASSDVAGAYNEQFF
many,TRBD2,TRBJ2-7,TRBV7-3,TGTGCCAGCACTGCGACTAGCGGAATCTACGAGCAGTACTTC,CASTATSGIYEQYF
few,TRBD2,TRBJ2-5,TRBV5-1,TGCGCCAGCAGCTTGGCGGGACTAGCGGGGGATCAAGAGACCCAGTACTTC,CASSLAGLAGDQETQYF
-,TRBD1,TRBJ2-3,TRBV12-3/TRBV12-4,TGTGCCAGCAGTCATATACAGGGGGCCACAGATACGCAGTATTTT,CASSHIQGATDTQYF
-,TRBD2,TRBJ2-2,TRBV9,TGTGCCAGCAGCGTAGACCCAGCGGGAGAGGTCGGGGAGCTGTTTTTT,CASSVDPAGEVGELFF
few,-,TRBJ1-6,TRBV4-1,TGCGCCAGCAAGGGATATTTGACCCGGGGCACCTCCTATAATTCACCCCTCCACTTT,CASKGYLTRGTSYNSPLHF
few,-,TRBJ1-5,TRBV20-1,TGCAGTGCTCCGCATTCGGGACACCGCAATCAGCCCCAGCATTTT,CSAPHSGHRNQPQHF
few,-,TRBJ2-3,TRBV5-1,TGCGCCAGCAGCTTCGGGACGCACACAGATACGCAGTATTTT,CASSFGTHTDTQYF
-,-,TRBJ1-5,TRBV29-1,TGCAGCGCCAAGAACAGCCGATGGGGGGCCCAGCATTTT,CSAKNSRWGAQHF